A selection of T cell receptor beta chains follows, all from one sample in a study of cytomegalovirus exposure and HLA in healthy donors. Here immunoSEQ multiplex PCR was the method, and the copy in TCRdb shows in-frame clones only, minus some. This table holds about 140,000 clones. Sequencing used PBMCs. The receptors shown here come from a woman younger than 30 in good health and CMV-seronegative. The CDR3 runs from the conserved cysteine through the conserved F or W. Fields, in order: CDR3 length, J gene, D gene, V gene, CDR3 protein. A D gene is named only where the DNA matches it firmly.

len: 15
j_gene: TRBJ1-2
d_gene: TRBD1
v_gene: TRBV6-6
CDR3aa: CASSYSPGQGHGYTF

len: 13
j_gene: TRBJ1-2
d_gene: .
v_gene: TRBV15
CDR3aa: CATSRVSEGGYTF

len: 19
j_gene: TRBJ2-1
d_gene: TRBD2
v_gene: TRBV11-3
CDR3aa: CASSLVPHGLAGSNNEQFF

len: 14
j_gene: TRBJ1-1
d_gene: .
v_gene: TRBV19
CDR3aa: CASSTRNSDTEAFF

len: 16
j_gene: TRBJ2-7
d_gene: TRBD2
v_gene: TRBV19
CDR3aa: CASSKTGTSGSYEQYF

len: 12
j_gene: TRBJ2-7
d_gene: .
v_gene: TRBV2
CDR3aa: CASSDQGYEQYF

len: 12
j_gene: TRBJ2-7
d_gene: .
v_gene: TRBV30
CDR3aa: CAWSTGSDEQYF

len: 14
j_gene: TRBJ2-3
d_gene: TRBD2
v_gene: TRBV27
CDR3aa: CASSLAGGPDTQYF

len: 17
j_gene: TRBJ2-3
d_gene: TRBD2
v_gene: TRBV19
CDR3aa: CASSMQETSGYTDTQYF

len: 16
j_gene: TRBJ2-3
d_gene: .
v_gene: TRBV18
CDR3aa: CASSPGGGIWTDTQYF

len: 13
j_gene: TRBJ1-2
d_gene: TRBD1
v_gene: TRBV27
CDR3aa: CASGGQGAHGYTF

len: 16
j_gene: TRBJ2-1
d_gene: TRBD2
v_gene: TRBV27
CDR3aa: CASSSSSGSGANEQFF

len: 14
j_gene: .
d_gene: .
v_gene: TRBV4-2
CDR3aa: CASSQGQGTYEQYF

len: 19
j_gene: TRBJ2-3
d_gene: TRBD2
v_gene: TRBV9
CDR3aa: CASSVGGTSGSGLTDTQYF

len: 14
j_gene: TRBJ2-5
d_gene: .
v_gene: TRBV13
CDR3aa: CASTNPGAGETQYF

len: 14
j_gene: TRBJ2-1
d_gene: .
v_gene: TRBV7-9
CDR3aa: CASSDRDSADEQFF

len: 15
j_gene: TRBJ2-1
d_gene: .
v_gene: TRBV29-1
CDR3aa: CSVEDWVGGPNEQFF

len: 14
j_gene: TRBJ1-4
d_gene: TRBD1
v_gene: TRBV6-1
CDR3aa: CASSTRQGNEKLFF

len: 16
j_gene: TRBJ2-3
d_gene: .
v_gene: TRBV9
CDR3aa: CASSPTGGAPTDTQYF

len: 15
j_gene: TRBJ2-1
d_gene: TRBD2
v_gene: TRBV25-1
CDR3aa: CASSDRTSEEGEQFF

len: 12
j_gene: TRBJ2-7
d_gene: .
v_gene: TRBV7-9
CDR3aa: CASSLRGYEQYF

len: 14
j_gene: TRBJ1-2
d_gene: .
v_gene: TRBV19
CDR3aa: CASSVNQGNYGYTF

len: 15
j_gene: TRBJ1-3
d_gene: .
v_gene: TRBV6-5
CDR3aa: CASSYGPGTGNTIYF

len: 14
j_gene: TRBJ1-2
d_gene: TRBD1
v_gene: TRBV9
CDR3aa: CASSEQGNNYGYTF

len: 13
j_gene: TRBJ1-4
d_gene: .
v_gene: TRBV18
CDR3aa: CASSPATNEKLFF

len: 13
j_gene: TRBJ1-6
d_gene: .
v_gene: TRBV30
CDR3aa: CAWRAPGYSPLHF

len: 14
j_gene: TRBJ1-1
d_gene: .
v_gene: TRBV6-1
CDR3aa: CASSEGLPSTEAFF

len: 16
j_gene: TRBJ2-1
d_gene: TRBD2
v_gene: TRBV7-9
CDR3aa: CASSQDGTSGYNEQFF

len: 13
j_gene: TRBJ2-5
d_gene: .
v_gene: TRBV7-8
CDR3aa: CASSPGNQETQYF

len: 15
j_gene: TRBJ1-6
d_gene: .
v_gene: TRBV28
CDR3aa: CASGQVKSGNSPLHF

len: 14
j_gene: TRBJ2-4
d_gene: TRBD1
v_gene: TRBV13
CDR3aa: CASSSQGMLNIQYF

len: 15
j_gene: TRBJ1-4
d_gene: TRBD1
v_gene: TRBV6-5
CDR3aa: CASRPPTGHNEKLFF

len: 13
j_gene: TRBJ2-1
d_gene: TRBD1
v_gene: TRBV4-1
CDR3aa: CASRQTGGYEQFF

len: 15
j_gene: TRBJ1-1
d_gene: .
v_gene: TRBV11-1
CDR3aa: CASSLVGARRTEAFF

len: 15
j_gene: TRBJ2-1
d_gene: TRBD2
v_gene: TRBV6-1
CDR3aa: CASTSGLAGVDEQFF

len: 15
j_gene: TRBJ2-2
d_gene: .
v_gene: TRBV7-2
CDR3aa: CASSSLTRLTGELFF

len: 17
j_gene: TRBJ2-1
d_gene: .
v_gene: TRBV15
CDR3aa: CATSRDTLDGLYNEQFF

len: 13
j_gene: TRBJ2-1
d_gene: .
v_gene: TRBV7-2
CDR3aa: CASSLASDNEQFF

len: 16
j_gene: TRBJ1-5
d_gene: TRBD1
v_gene: TRBV9
CDR3aa: CASSPRDSYSNQPQHF

len: 15
j_gene: TRBJ2-5
d_gene: .
v_gene: TRBV5-1
CDR3aa: CASSLDRYKLETQYF

len: 14
j_gene: TRBJ2-7
d_gene: .
v_gene: TRBV7-9
CDR3aa: CASSLGRGSDEQYF

len: 15
j_gene: TRBJ2-1
d_gene: .
v_gene: TRBV5-1
CDR3aa: CASSFGGLSYNEQFF

len: 14
j_gene: TRBJ1-4
d_gene: .
v_gene: TRBV30
CDR3aa: CAWSVSPTPEELFF

len: 14
j_gene: TRBJ2-2
d_gene: .
v_gene: TRBV29-1
CDR3aa: CSVGHFSNTGELFF

len: 17
j_gene: TRBJ2-5
d_gene: TRBD2
v_gene: TRBV5-1
CDR3aa: CASSGGRLAGVGETQYF

len: 15
j_gene: TRBJ2-1
d_gene: TRBD1
v_gene: TRBV19
CDR3aa: CASSITGEPYNEQFF

len: 15
j_gene: TRBJ2-7
d_gene: TRBD1
v_gene: TRBV6-5
CDR3aa: CASSYNRDRGYEQYF